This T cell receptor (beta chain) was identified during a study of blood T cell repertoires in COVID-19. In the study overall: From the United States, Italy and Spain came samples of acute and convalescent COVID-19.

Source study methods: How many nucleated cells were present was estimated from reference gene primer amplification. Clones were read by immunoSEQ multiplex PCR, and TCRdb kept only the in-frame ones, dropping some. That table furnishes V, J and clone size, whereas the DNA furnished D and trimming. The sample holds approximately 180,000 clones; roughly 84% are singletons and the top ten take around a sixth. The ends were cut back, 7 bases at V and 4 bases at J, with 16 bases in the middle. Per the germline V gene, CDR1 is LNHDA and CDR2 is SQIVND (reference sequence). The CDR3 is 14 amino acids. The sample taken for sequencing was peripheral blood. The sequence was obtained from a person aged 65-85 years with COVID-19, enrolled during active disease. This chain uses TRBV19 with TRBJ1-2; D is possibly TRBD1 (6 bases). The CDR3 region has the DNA TGTGCCAGTACCAGGGACACATCGGTCTATGGCTACACCTTC. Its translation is CASTRDTSVYGYTF.